This TCR beta chain stems from a study of regulatory T cells in long-lasting Graves disease. This clonotype occurred many times. Sample time point: newly diagnosed GD, antithyroid drugs for less than 3 months. The authors made the TCR library using RNA they extracted from PBMCs. Construction of TCR beta libraries relied on iRepertoire HTBI primers and on Arm-PCR targeting CDR3 regions. TCRdb re-called the multiplex PCR reads with MiXCR, one entry per CDR3 protein. The table includes 360,000 or so distinct CDR3 sequences, about 17% detected once. The same data also contributed to another study, on T cells in Graves' hyperthyroidism and ophthalmopathy. From that study: In the first-round RT-PCR of the TCR CDR3, the HTBI primer set was used. Ophthalmopathy got predicted by the model a median approximately six months before its onset.

This clonotype was sampled from a woman between 18 and 29 years old with Graves disease. The starting material was peripheral blood mononuclear cells (PBMCs), obtained at new diagnosis, from a patient treated with antithyroid drugs.

This chain's CDR3 is CASSLLPRPEAFF. The CDR3 coding sequence is TGTGCCAGCAGCTTGCTGCCTCGGCCTGAAGCTTTCTTT. This sequence joins TRBV5-6 and TRBJ1-1, with D unclear. The CDR3 runs to 13 residues. Between the trimmed V and J ends, which lost 1 base and 6 bases, there was a span of 10 bases. The germline V gene has CDR1 SGHDT and CDR2 YYEEEE. Full variable domain (remainder filled in from reference TRBV5-6 and TRBJ1-1): DAGVTQSPTHLIKTRGQQVTLRCSPKSGHDTVSWYQQALGQGPQFIFQYYEEEERQRGNFPDRFSGHQFPNYSSELNVNALLLGDSALYLCASSLLPRPEAFFGQGTRLTVV.